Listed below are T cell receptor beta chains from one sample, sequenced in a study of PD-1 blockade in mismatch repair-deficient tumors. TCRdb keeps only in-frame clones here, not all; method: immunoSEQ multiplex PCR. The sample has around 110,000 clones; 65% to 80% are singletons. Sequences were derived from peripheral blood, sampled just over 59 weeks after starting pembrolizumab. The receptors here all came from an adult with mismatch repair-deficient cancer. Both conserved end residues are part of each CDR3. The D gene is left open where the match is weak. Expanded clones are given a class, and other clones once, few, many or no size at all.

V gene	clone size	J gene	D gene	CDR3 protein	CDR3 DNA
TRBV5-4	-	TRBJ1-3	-	CASSLTGGSGNTIYF	TGTGCCAGCAGCTTGACAGGTGGCTCTGGAAACACCATATATTTT
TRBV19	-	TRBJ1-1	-	CASSPTLNTEAFF	TGTGCCAGTAGCCCTACATTGAACACTGAAGCTTTCTTT
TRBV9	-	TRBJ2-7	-	CASSVNRDPREQYF	TGTGCCAGCAGCGTCAACCGGGACCCCAGAGAGCAGTACTTC
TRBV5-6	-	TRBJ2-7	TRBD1	CASSLYRGHSEQYF	TGTGCCAGCAGCTTGTACAGGGGGCACAGCGAGCAGTACTTC
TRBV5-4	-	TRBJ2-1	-	CASSRDNEQFF	TGTGCCAGCAGCCGCGACAATGAGCAGTTCTTC
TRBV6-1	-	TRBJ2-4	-	CASSEAGGSIQYF	TGTGCCAGCAGTGAAGCAGGAGGGAGCATTCAGTACTTC
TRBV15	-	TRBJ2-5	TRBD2	CATSRALAGGQETQYF	TGTGCCACCAGCAGAGCACTAGCGGGGGGGCAAGAGACCCAGTACTTC
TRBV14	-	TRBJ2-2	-	CASSPWVATGELFF	TGTGCCAGCAGCCCCTGGGTGGCCACCGGGGAGCTGTTTTTT
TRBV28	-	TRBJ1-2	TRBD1	CASSWEDRTLYGYTF	TGTGCCAGCAGTTGGGAGGACAGGACCCTCTATGGCTACACCTTC
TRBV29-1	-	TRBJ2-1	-	CSVDTSAYNEQFF	TGCAGCGTAGACACCTCGGCCTACAATGAGCAGTTCTTC
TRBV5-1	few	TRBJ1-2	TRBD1	CASSLEGQGASGYTF	TGCGCCAGCAGCTTGGAGGGACAGGGGGCTAGCGGCTACACCTTC
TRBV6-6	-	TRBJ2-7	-	CASSYSAEQYF	TGTGCCAGCAGTTACTCGGCCGAGCAGTACTTC
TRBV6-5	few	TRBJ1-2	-	CASSWGPGYTF	TGTGCCAGCAGTTGGGGTCCTGGCTACACCTTC
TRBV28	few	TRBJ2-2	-	CASSRTVGAGELFF	TGTGCCAGCAGTAGGACAGTGGGGGCCGGGGAGCTGTTTTTT
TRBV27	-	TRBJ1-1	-	CASSLRPWGDEAFF	TGTGCCAGCAGTTTAAGGCCGTGGGGGGATGAAGCTTTCTTT
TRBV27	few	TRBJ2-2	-	CASSLGFRTGELFF	TGTGCCAGCAGTTTGGGGTTTCGCACCGGGGAGCTGTTTTTT
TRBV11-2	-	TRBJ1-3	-	CASSLKGLPGNTIYF	TGTGCCAGCAGCTTAAAGGGATTGCCTGGAAACACCATATATTTT
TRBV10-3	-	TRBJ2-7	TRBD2	CAISASLSVGGRAQGEDVLYF	TGTGCCATCAGTGCCAGTTTGTCTGTCGGCGGGAGGGCCCAAGGAGAAGATGTGTTGTACTTC
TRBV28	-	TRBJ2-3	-	CASSLSGAGFDTQYF	TGTGCCAGCAGTTTATCAGGGGCTGGGTTCGATACGCAGTATTTT
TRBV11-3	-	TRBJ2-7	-	CASSPRARDYEQYF	TGTGCCAGCAGCCCGAGAGCACGGGACTACGAGCAGTACTTC
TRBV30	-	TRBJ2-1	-	CAWRAERSYNEQFF	TGTGCCTGGAGGGCGGAACGCTCCTACAATGAGCAGTTCTTC
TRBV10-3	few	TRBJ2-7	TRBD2	CAISVAGESYEQYF	TGTGCCATCAGTGTAGCGGGAGAGTCCTACGAGCAGTACTTC
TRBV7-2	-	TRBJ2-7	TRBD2	CASSPRTSGTYEQYF	TGTGCCAGCAGCCCGCGGACTAGCGGCACCTACGAGCAGTACTTC
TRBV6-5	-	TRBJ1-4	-	CASRIRQGWEKLFF	TGTGCCAGCAGAATTAGGCAGGGGTGGGAAAAACTGTTTTTT